This T cell receptor beta chain was sequenced for a study of T-cell reconstitution after alpha-beta-depleted transplantation in children (dated by TCRdb to 2016 to 2017). General notes on the study: Using TCR repertoire profiling, the study quantitatively followed how T-cell immune reconstitution unfolded in children after TCRalphabeta/CD19-depleted allogeneic hematopoietic cell transplantation.

Library preparation was by PCR. TCRdb lists the instrument as Illumina HiSeq 2500. TCR libraries were prepared with molecular barcoding, using unique molecular identifiers to normalize TCRbeta repertoire quantification. TCRdb reran the public reads through fastp at Q25 and MiXCR, keeping productive beta chains. Merged by CDR3 protein, the rows form single entries marked with the most common genes and DNA. Recorded for this sample are about 340,000 distinct CDR3 sequences; roughly 16% of them occurred a single time. The top ten clones comprise about 41% of the sample. A remark on this clonotype: Its antigen target is currently unknown. No base qualities exist here, and no much larger clone lies one base off it.

What the study reported, not specific to this receptor: About two months after transplant, the apparently early recovery of alphabetaT-cell counts reportedly depended on just several hundred clones that had expanded rapidly and came from non-depleted graft cells. Over subsequent months, a decline in hyperexpanded clone frequencies was noted, and after one year, T-cell counts and TCRbeta diversity were mostly ascribed to newly produced T cells. In some patients, high TCRbeta diversity at day 60 was attributed to recipient T cells and intrathymic progenitors that had survived conditioning.

Spanning cysteine to phenylalanine, the CDR3 consists of 14 amino acids. Left in the record is the CDR3 DNA by itself, 42 bases read in frame from the first base. Taken from the germline V gene, the CDR1 and CDR2 loops are SGHVS and FQNEAQ. Deletion took 2 bases off V and 1 base off J, with a span of 9 bases between the germline ends. The treatment or condition label for this specimen denotes: allogeneic hematopoietic cell transplantation with graft depleted of TCRalphabeta T cells and CD19 B cells. The transplant recipients were children given TCRalphabeta/CD19-depleted allogeneic hematopoietic cell grafts.

The origin of this receptor is a male patient aged 2-15 years who had a stem cell transplant for acute lymphoblastic leukemia, so the T cells may come from the graft donor. The chain is made from TRBV7-8 and TRBJ2-7, and the D gene may be TRBD2, 5 bases matching. The specimen comprised PBMCs, mostly from graft donor cells, sampled 360 days after TCRalphabeta/CD19-depleted stem cell transplant. The DNA reads TGTGCCAGCAGCTTACGGGAATTTTCCTACGAGCAGTACTTC. The translation is CASSLREFSYEQYF.